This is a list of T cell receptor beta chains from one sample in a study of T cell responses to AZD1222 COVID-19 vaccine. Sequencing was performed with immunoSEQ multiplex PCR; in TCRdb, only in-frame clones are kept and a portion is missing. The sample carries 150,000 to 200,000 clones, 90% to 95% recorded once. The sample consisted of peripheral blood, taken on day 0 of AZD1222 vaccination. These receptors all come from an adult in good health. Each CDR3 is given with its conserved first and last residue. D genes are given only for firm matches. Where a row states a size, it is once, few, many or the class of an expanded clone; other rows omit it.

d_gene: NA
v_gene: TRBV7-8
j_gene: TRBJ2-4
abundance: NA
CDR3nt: TGTGCCAGCAGCTTAGCGCTCGGACGGTCGGAGCGACTAGCCAAAAACATTCAGTACTTC
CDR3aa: CASSLALGRSERLAKNIQYF

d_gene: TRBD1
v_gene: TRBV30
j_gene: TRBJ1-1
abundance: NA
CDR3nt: TGTGCCTGGAGCCAATCCCGGGACAGTGAAGCTTTCTTT
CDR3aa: CAWSQSRDSEAFF

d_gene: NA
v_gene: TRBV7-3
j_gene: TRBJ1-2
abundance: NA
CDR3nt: TGTGCCAGCAGCTTCGGCCTCGAGCCGGGCTACACCTTC
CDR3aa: CASSFGLEPGYTF

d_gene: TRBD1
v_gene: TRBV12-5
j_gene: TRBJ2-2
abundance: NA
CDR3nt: TGTGCTAGTGGAACCTACACAGGGGGCCGGGGAGCCGGGGAGCTGTTTTTT
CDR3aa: CASGTYTGGRGAGELFF

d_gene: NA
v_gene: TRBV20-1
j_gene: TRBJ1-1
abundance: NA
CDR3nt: TGCAGCTCCCCGCCGTATGACCCAGCTTTCTTT
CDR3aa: CSSPPYDPAFF

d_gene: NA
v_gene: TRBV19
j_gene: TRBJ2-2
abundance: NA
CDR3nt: TGTGCCAGTAACACCTTCGTTACAGGGACTAACACCGGGGAGCTGTTTTTT
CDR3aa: CASNTFVTGTNTGELFF

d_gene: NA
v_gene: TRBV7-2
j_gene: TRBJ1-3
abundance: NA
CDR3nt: TGTGCCAGCAGCTTAGGTCAGGGCGTAGGAAACACCATATATTTT
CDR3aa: CASSLGQGVGNTIYF

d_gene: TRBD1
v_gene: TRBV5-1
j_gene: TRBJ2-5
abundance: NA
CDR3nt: TGCGCCAGCAGCTTGGAGGGACAGGGCTGGGAGACCCAGTACTTC
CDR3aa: CASSLEGQGWETQYF

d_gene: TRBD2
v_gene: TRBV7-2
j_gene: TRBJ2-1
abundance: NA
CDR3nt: TGTGCCAGCAGCTCCCACCCCTCAGCGGGGGAGCAGTTCTTC
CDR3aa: CASSSHPSAGEQFF

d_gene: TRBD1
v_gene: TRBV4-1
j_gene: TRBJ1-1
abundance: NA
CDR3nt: TGCGCCAGCAGCCCATCCTCGGGACAGGGGGCGCGCACTGAAGCTTTCTTT
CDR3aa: CASSPSSGQGARTEAFF

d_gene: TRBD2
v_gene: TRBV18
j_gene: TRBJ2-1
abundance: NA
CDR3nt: TGTGCCAGCTCGGGGACTAGCTGGAGCTCCTACAATGAGCAGTTCTTC
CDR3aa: CASSGTSWSSYNEQFF

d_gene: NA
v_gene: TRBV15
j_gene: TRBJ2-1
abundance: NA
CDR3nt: TGTGCCACCAGCCGAACTAGCATCAATGAGCAGTTCTTC
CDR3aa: CATSRTSINEQFF

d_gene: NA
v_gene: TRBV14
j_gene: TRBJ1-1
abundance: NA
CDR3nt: TGTGCCAGCAGCCTGAACACTGAAGCTTTCTTT
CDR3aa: CASSLNTEAFF

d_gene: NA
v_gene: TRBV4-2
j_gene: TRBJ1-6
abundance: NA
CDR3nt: TGTGCCAGCAGCCAAGATGAAAGGGATGATTCACCCCTCCACTTT
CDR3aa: CASSQDERDDSPLHF

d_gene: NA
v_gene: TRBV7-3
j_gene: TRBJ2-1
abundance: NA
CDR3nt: TGTGCCAGCAATCAGGGGGGATCTTACAATGAGCAGTTCTTC
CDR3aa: CASNQGGSYNEQFF

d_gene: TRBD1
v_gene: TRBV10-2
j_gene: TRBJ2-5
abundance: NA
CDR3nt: TGCGCCAGCACCGCGGGACAGGGTTTCCAAGAGACCCAGTACTTC
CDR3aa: CASTAGQGFQETQYF

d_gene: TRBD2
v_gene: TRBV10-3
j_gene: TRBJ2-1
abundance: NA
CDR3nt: TGTGCCATCAGTGAATTTGCGGGAGGGCGCAATGAGCAGTTCTTC
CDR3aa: CAISEFAGGRNEQFF

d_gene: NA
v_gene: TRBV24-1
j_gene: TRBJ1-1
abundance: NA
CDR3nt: TGTGCCACCTGTTGCCATGTGAACACTGAAGCTTTCTTT
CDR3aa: CATCCHVNTEAFF

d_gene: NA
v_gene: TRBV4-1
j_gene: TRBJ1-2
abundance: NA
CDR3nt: TGCGCCAGCAGCCAAGATCGAAATACAGGCGGCCCCTACTATGGCTACACCTTC
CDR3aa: CASSQDRNTGGPYYGYTF

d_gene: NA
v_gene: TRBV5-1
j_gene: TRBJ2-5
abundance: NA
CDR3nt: TGCGCCAGCAGCTTTGAGGGAGCCTTTAAGACCCAGTACTTC
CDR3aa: CASSFEGAFKTQYF

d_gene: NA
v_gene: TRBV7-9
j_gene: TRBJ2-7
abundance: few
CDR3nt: TGTGTCCTGGGGGACGGTTCCTACGAGCAGTACTTC
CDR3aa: CVLGDGSYEQYF

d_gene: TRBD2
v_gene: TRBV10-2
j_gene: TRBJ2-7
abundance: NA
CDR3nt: TGCGCCAGCAGTTCAGCGGGAGGGCCCTACGAGCAGTACTTC
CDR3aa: CASSSAGGPYEQYF

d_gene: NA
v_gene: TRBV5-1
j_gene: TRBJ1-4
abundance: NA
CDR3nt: TGCGCCAGCAGCCGAGGAGGGACGCGAACTAATGAAAAACTGTTTTTT
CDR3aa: CASSRGGTRTNEKLFF

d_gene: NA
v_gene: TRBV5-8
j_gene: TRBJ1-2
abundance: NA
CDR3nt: TGTGCCAGCAGCTTGGCCCCTAGAGACTATGGCTACACCTTC
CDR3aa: CASSLAPRDYGYTF

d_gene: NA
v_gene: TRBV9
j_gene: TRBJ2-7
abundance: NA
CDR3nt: TGTGCCAGCAGCGGAGGGACAACCTACGAGCAGTACTTC
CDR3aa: CASSGGTTYEQYF

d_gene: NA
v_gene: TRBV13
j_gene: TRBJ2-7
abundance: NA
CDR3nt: TGTGCCAGCAGCTTAGGTACGGAGTCCTACGAGCAGTACTTC
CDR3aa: CASSLGTESYEQYF

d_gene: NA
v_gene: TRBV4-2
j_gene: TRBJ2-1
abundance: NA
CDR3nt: TGTGCCAGCAGCCAAGATCTTGGGAGCGGCTCCTACAATGAGCAGTTCTTC
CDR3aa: CASSQDLGSGSYNEQFF

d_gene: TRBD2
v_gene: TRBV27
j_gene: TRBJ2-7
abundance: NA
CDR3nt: TGTGCCAGCAGACTAGCGGGAGCCATTGGCGAGCAGTACTTC
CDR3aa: CASRLAGAIGEQYF

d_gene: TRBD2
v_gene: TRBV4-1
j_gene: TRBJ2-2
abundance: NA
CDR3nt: TGCGCCAGCAGCCAGCCAACTAGCGGGAGAGACACCGGGGAGCTGTTTTTT
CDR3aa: CASSQPTSGRDTGELFF

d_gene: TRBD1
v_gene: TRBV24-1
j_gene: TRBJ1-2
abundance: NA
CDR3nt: TGTGCCACCTCACTGGGGACAGGGAACTATGGCTACACCTTC
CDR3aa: CATSLGTGNYGYTF

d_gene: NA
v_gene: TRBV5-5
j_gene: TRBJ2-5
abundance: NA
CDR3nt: TGTGCCAGCAGTTCCCGGGAGACCCAGTACTTC
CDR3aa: CASSSRETQYF

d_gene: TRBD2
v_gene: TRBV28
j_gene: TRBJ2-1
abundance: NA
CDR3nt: TGTGCCAGCAGTTCTACCCTGGGACTAGCGATCTACAATGAGCAGTTCTTC
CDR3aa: CASSSTLGLAIYNEQFF

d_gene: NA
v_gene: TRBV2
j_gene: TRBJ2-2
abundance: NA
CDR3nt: TGTGCCAGCAGCAAACTGGGACACTTGAACACCGGGGAGCTGTTTTTT
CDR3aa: CASSKLGHLNTGELFF

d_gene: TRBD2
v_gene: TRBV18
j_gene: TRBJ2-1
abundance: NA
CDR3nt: TGTGCCAGCTCACCAAGTAGCTTTGGGACTAGCTGGGATGAGCAGTTCTTC
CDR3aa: CASSPSSFGTSWDEQFF

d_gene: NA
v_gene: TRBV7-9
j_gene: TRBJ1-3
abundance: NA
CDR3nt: TGTGCCAGCAGCCCCCGGGGAGGGGGGGACGGAAACACCATATATTTT
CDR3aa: CASSPRGGGDGNTIYF

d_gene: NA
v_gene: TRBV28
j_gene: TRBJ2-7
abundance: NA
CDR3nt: TGTGCCAGCAGTTTTAGGGGGGACCTTTACGAGCAGTACTTC
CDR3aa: CASSFRGDLYEQYF

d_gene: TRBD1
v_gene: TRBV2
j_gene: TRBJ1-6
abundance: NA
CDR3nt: TGTGCCAGCGCCGGGACAGTAAGCTCCTATAATTCACCCCTCCACTTT
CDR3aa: CASAGTVSSYNSPLHF

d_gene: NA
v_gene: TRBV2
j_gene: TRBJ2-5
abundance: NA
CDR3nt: TGTGCCAGTAGTAACAACGTGGAGACCCAGTACTTC
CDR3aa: CASSNNVETQYF

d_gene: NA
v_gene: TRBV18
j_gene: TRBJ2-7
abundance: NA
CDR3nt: TGTGCCAGCTCACCCCAGGGGCTAGCCTACGAGCAGTACTTC
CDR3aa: CASSPQGLAYEQYF

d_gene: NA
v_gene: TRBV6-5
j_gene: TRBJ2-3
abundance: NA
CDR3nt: TGTGCCAGCAGTAGAAGAACCACAGATACGCAGTATTTT
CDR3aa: CASSRRTTDTQYF

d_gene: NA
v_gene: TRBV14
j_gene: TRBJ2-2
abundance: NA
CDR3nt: TGTGCCAGCAGCCGCGGGTCGGGGGTGAACACCGGGGAGCTGTTTTTT
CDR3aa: CASSRGSGVNTGELFF

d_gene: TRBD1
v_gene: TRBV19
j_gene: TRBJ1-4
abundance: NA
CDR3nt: TGTGCCAGCCGGACAGGGGGCATTGAAAAACTGTTTTTT
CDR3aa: CASRTGGIEKLFF

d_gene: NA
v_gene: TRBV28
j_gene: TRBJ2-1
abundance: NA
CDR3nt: TGTGCCAGCCGTGGGGCGGGATTATTCCATGAGCAGTTCTTC
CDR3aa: CASRGAGLFHEQFF

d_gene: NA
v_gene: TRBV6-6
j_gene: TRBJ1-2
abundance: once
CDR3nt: TGTGCCAGCAGTCTCAACAAGCACTATGGCTACACCTTC
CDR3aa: CASSLNKHYGYTF

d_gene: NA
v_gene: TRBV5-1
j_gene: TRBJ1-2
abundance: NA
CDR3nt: TGCGCCAGCAGCCGTGACAGGTCGAGCTATGGCTACACCTTC
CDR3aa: CASSRDRSSYGYTF

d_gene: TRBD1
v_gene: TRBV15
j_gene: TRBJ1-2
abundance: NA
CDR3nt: TGTGCCACCAGCAGATTAAGACAGGGCAAGAACTATGGCTACACCTTC
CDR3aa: CATSRLRQGKNYGYTF

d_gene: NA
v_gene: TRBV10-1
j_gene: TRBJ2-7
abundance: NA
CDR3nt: TGCGCCAGCAGTCTCGACAGCTCCTACGAGCAGTACTTC
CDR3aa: CASSLDSSYEQYF

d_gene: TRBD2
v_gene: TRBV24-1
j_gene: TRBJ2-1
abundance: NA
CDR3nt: TGTGCCACCAGTGGTCCGACTAGCGGGCAATACAATGAGCAGTTCTTC
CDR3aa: CATSGPTSGQYNEQFF

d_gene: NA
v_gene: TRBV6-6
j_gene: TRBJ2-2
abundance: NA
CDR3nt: TGTGCCAGCAGTCTCCGGGGGCCCTGGCAGGGTGACACCGGGGAGCTGTTTTTT
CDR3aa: CASSLRGPWQGDTGELFF

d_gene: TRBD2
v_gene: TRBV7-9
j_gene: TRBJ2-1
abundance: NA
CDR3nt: TGTGCCAGCAGCTTAGCGGGGAGACTAGCGGGAGCCGATGAGCAGTTCTTC
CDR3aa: CASSLAGRLAGADEQFF

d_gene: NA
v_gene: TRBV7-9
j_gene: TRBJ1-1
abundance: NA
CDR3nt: TGTGCCAGCAGTCATCTCAGCGGCGGGCCTGAAGCTTTCTTT
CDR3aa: CASSHLSGGPEAFF

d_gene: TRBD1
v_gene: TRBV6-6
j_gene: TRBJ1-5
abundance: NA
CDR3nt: TGTGCCAGCAGTTACCCGGGGACAGTCATGGAGCCCCAGCATTTT
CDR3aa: CASSYPGTVMEPQHF

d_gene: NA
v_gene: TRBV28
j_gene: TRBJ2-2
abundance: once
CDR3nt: TGTGCCAGCAGTTTTCAGGGTTACACCGGGGAGCTGTTTTTT
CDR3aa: CASSFQGYTGELFF

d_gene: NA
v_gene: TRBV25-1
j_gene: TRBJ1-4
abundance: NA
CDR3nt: TGTGCCAGCAGGGTAGGGTATTTACTTGAGACTAATGAAAAACTGTTTTTT
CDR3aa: CASRVGYLLETNEKLFF

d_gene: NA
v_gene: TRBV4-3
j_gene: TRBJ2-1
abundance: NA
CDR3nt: TGCGCCAGCAGCCAAGGCGCGGTCAAACGAGGGGATGAGCAGTTCTTC
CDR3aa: CASSQGAVKRGDEQFF

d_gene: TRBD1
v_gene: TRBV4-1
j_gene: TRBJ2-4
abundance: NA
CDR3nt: TGCGCCAGCAGCCCCTGGCAGGGGGCAACCAAAAACATTCAGTACTTC
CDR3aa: CASSPWQGATKNIQYF

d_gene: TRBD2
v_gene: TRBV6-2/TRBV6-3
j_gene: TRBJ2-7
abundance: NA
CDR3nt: TGTGCCAGCAGTTACCCGCCCCGCCTAGCGGGAGCCATCTACGAGCAGTACTTC
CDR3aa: CASSYPPRLAGAIYEQYF

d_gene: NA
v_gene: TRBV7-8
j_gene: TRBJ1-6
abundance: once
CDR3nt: TGTGCCAGCAGCCATACCTCTGAAGGCTCTAATTCACCCCTCCACTTT
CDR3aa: CASSHTSEGSNSPLHF

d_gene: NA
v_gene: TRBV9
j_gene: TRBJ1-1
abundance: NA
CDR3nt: TGTGCCAGCAGCGTAGGGCAGGGGATAAACACTGAAGCTTTCTTT
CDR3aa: CASSVGQGINTEAFF